This passage covers 26 T cell receptor beta chains from one sample sequenced in a study of regulatory T cells in long-lasting Graves disease. Arm-PCR of CDR3 regions and iRepertoire HTBI primers were the basis on which TCR beta libraries were built. TCRdb reprocessed the multiplex PCR reads with MiXCR, giving one entry per CDR3 protein. The repertoire has 560,000 or so distinct CDR3 sequences, 16% of them found once; the top ten carry more than 10%. Time point specified: newly diagnosed GD, antithyroid drugs for less than 3 months. The TCR library was made from RNA that had been extracted from PBMCs in TRIzol. These same data were also listed under a study on T cells in Graves' hyperthyroidism and ophthalmopathy.

The material sequenced was peripheral blood mononuclear cells (PBMCs), taken at new diagnosis, from a patient treated with antithyroid drugs. The receptor source for this set is a man aged 18 to 30 with Graves disease.

V gene TRBV5-1 combines with J gene TRBJ2-7; D is unclear. Trimming took 5 bases from V and 1 from J, leaving 7 bases between them. CDR3 size: 12 residues. Germline loops: CDR1 SGHRS, CDR2 YFSETQ. The CDR3 DNA reads TGCGCCAGCAGGGCTGAATCCTACGAGCAGTACTTC. This sequence encodes CASRAESYEQYF.

This clonotype appeared many times. The chain joins TRBV7-8 to TRBJ2-1, with a possible D match to TRBD2 (6 bases). V was trimmed by 4 bases and J by 9 bases, leaving 19 bases between them. The CDR3 sequence is 15 residues long. Germline-derived CDR1 and CDR2 are SGHVS and FQNEAQ. The DNA of the CDR3 is TGTGCCAGCAGCTCCCGGCGACTAGTTGGGTCTGAGCAGTTCTTC. This gives the protein CASSSRRLVGSEQFF.

This clonotype was seen only a few times. The chain is built from TRBV19 and TRBJ2-1; no clear D gene. Trimming pared 5 bases from V and 0 bases from J, leaving 11 bases between. CDR3 length: 15 residues. The germline CDR1 and CDR2 sequences are LNHDA and SQIVND (reference sequence). CDR3 sequence: CASSAFSSSYNEQFF. The DNA of the CDR3 is TGTGCCAGTAGTGCCTTCTCCAGCTCCTACAATGAGCAGTTCTTC.

This clonotype was counted a few times. The chain employs TRBV28 and TRBJ2-5; weak D call: TRBD2 (6 bases). The CDR3 is made up of 15 amino acids. Germline assignment: CDR1 MDHEN and CDR2 SYDVKM. Trimming took off 7 bases at V and 1 base at J, with 16 bases between the two ends. The CDR3: CASTPAAGTQETQYF. The DNA of the CDR3 is TGTGCCAGCACCCCTGCGGCGGGGACCCAAGAGACCCAGTACTTC.

This clonotype was seen only once. At one boundary the junction diverges from the germline segment, which might be a read error. The chain couples TRBV2 to TRBJ2-6, with TRBD1 as a possible D gene (6 bases). The CDR3 sequence is 15 residues long. CDR1 is SNHLY and CDR2 is FYNNEI in the germline V gene. The CDR3 protein is CASSEKGVGANILTF. The CDR3 DNA follows: TGTGCCAGCAGTGAAAAGGGGGTTGGGGCCAACATCCTGACTTTC.

This clonotype was found a few times. This sequence joins TRBV19 and TRBJ1-2; 8 nucleotides line up with TRBD1. V lost 5 bases and J lost 5; bases outside the gene matches: 7. The CDR3 is made up of 14 amino acids. The germline gives CDR1 LNHDA, CDR2 SQIVND (reference sequence). This chain's CDR3 is CASSGQGGPYGYTF. The CDR3 nucleotides are TGTGCCAGTAGTGGACAGGGTGGCCCTTATGGCTACACCTTC.

This clonotype came up a few times. The chain combines TRBV5-1 with TRBJ2-7; 9 nucleotides agree with TRBD1. This CDR3 has 14 amino acids. With V trimmed by 0 bases and J by 4 bases, 2 bases remained unmatched. CDR1 is SGHRS and CDR2 is YFSETQ in the germline V gene. The DNA of the CDR3 is TGCGCCAGCAGCTTGGGGACAGGGGAGTACGAGCAGTACTTC. This codes for CASSLGTGEYEQYF. Looking up the rest from reference TRBV5-1 and TRBJ2-7 gives the full variable domain: KAGVTQTPRYLIKTRGQQVTLSCSPISGHRSVSWYQQTPGQGLQFLFEYFSETQRNKGNFPGRFSGRQFSNSRSEMNVSTLELGDSALYLCASSLGTGEYEQYFGPGTRLTVT.

This clonotype was found many times. The chain uses TRBV18 and TRBJ1-3, with D unresolved. The germline V and J ends were trimmed by 3 bases and 4 bases, with 13 bases remaining between them. CDR3 length equals 15 residues. The germline V gene encodes CDR1 KGHSH and CDR2 LQKENI. The CDR3 sequence is CASSPRTADGNTIYF. Written as DNA, the CDR3 is TGTGCCAGCTCACCCCGGACGGCAGACGGAAACACCATATATTTT.

At least ten counts were recorded for this clonotype. The rearrangement links TRBV7-9 to TRBJ2-7, with TRBD2 matching 7 bases. CDR1 SEHNR and CDR2 FQNEAQ come from the germline V gene (reference sequence). This CDR3 comprises 14 residues. The V segment lost 5 bases and the J segment 5 bases; nucleotides outside the gene matches: 9. The CDR3 region has the DNA TGTGCCAGCAGCCAAAGCGGGAAACGGCACGAGCAGTACTTC. As protein: CASSQSGKRHEQYF.

The chain carries TRBV4-1 and TRBJ2-4, with 9 bases identical to TRBD2. The CDR3 spans 15 residues. Trimming took 4 bases from V and 3 from J; bases not matched to a gene: 4. Germline V lookup: CDR1 MGHRA, CDR2 YSYEKL. The CDR3 sequence: CASSLSGSGKNIQYF. The CDR3 DNA is TGCGCCAGCAGCCTTAGCGGGAGCGGCAAAAACATTCAGTACTTC.

This clonotype was seen ten or more times. This chain joins TRBV7-2 and TRBJ2-7; D remains unclear. The germline CDR1 and CDR2 sequences are SGHTA and FQGNSA. V dropped 2 bases and J dropped 1 base, with 6 bases sitting between them. The CDR3 extends over 13 amino acids. The CDR3 DNA follows: TGTGCCAGCAGCTTATTTCATTCCTACGAGCAGTACTTC. It codes for CASSLFHSYEQYF.

At least ten counts were recorded for this clonotype. The V and J genes are TRBV29-1 and TRBJ2-3, with a tentative D call TRBD1 (5 bases). Trimming removed 3 bases at V and 11 bases at J, with 6 bases between. The CDR3 length is 9 residues. Germline assignment: CDR1 SQVTM and CDR2 ANQGSEA. The CDR3 region has the DNA TGCAGCGTTGAGGGGCAGCAGTATTTT. Encoded protein: CSVEGQQYF.

This sequence joins TRBV5-5 and TRBJ2-7; D perhaps matches TRBD2 (6 bases). Germline V gene data show CDR1 as SGHKS and CDR2 as YYEKEE (reference sequence). The CDR3 totals 14 residues. Trimming removed 6 bases at V and 7 bases at J, with 20 bases between. The CDR3 nucleotides read TGTGCCAGCATCCACTGGAGGGCCCGGGAAGAGCAGTACTTC. Protein: CASIHWRAREEQYF.

This clonotype has more than one count but fewer than ten. This rearrangement joins TRBV27 to TRBJ2-7; D is unclear. The CDR3 totals 14 residues. With 6 bases removed from V and 5 bases from J, the gap between germline ends came to 17 bases. Germline lookup yields CDR1 MNHEY and CDR2 SMNVEV (reference sequence). Written as DNA, the CDR3 is TGTGCCAGCAGCGCCCCCGGCCCCCAGGACGAGCAGTACTTC. Translating gives CASSAPGPQDEQYF.

This clonotype was recorded many times. The chain joins TRBV3-1 to TRBJ1-4; 7 nucleotides match TRBD1. Germline CDR1 is LGHDT and CDR2 is YNNKEL (reference sequence). V was clipped by 3 bases and J by 3 bases; unmatched bases: 7. The CDR3 length is 16 residues. CDR3 amino acids: CASSHDPGTANEKLFF. CDR3 DNA sequence: TGTGCCAGCAGCCATGACCCGGGGACAGCTAATGAAAAACTGTTTTTT.

This clonotype was counted a few times. The chain has TRBV27 and TRBJ1-2; TRBD1 might be the D (6 bases). V was clipped by 3 bases and J by 0 bases, with 14 bases between them. CDR1 and CDR2 (germline): MNHEY, SMNVEV (reference sequence). The CDR3 covers 16 residues. The CDR3 loop reads CASSLRGSKANYGYTF. The CDR3 DNA reads as TGTGCCAGCAGTTTGAGGGGGTCGAAAGCTAACTATGGCTACACCTTC.

This clonotype was seen ten or more times. The chain has TRBV20-1 and TRBJ2-3; 13 bases are a match to TRBD2. The CDR3 has 17 amino acids. Germline CDR1 DFQATT, CDR2 SNEGSKA (reference sequence). J gave up 0 bases and V 1 base, and 4 bases lay outside the gene matches. CDR3 bases: TGCAGTGCTAGAGTGCCGGGACTAGCGGGAAGCACAGATACGCAGTATTTT. Its protein product is CSARVPGLAGSTDTQYF.

This clonotype was found a few times. This rearrangement joins TRBV15 to TRBJ2-3; D is perhaps TRBD2 (6 bases). This CDR3 comprises 17 residues. Trimming pared 5 bases from V and 4 bases from J, leaving 22 bases between. The germline V gene has CDR1 LNHNV and CDR2 YYDKDF (reference sequence). CDR3 residues: CATSFPGGLRMPDTQYF. The CDR3 bases are TGTGCCACCAGCTTTCCCGGGGGACTCAGGATGCCAGATACGCAGTATTTT.

Ten or more counts support this clonotype. The chain uses TRBV30 and TRBJ1-2, with D perhaps TRBD1 (6 bases). The germline gives CDR1 GTSNPN, CDR2 SVGIG (reference sequence). The CDR3 loop spans 14 amino acids. V gave up 5 bases and J gave up 2 bases, with 15 bases separating them. The CDR3 reads CAWFWGQSNYGYTF. The CDR3, as DNA: TGTGCCTGGTTCTGGGGGCAGTCAAACTATGGCTACACCTTC.

As for this clonotype: This could be a read error, since a much larger clone is one nucleotide away. CDR3 region: CASTPGQGTYEQYF. The DNA of the CDR3 is TGTGCCAGCACCCCGGGACAGGGGACCTACGAGCAGTACTTC. The V call is TRBV9, the J call TRBJ2-7, with 10 bases matching TRBD1. Germline V lookup: CDR1 SGDLS, CDR2 YYNGEE. The J segment lost 2 bases and the V segment lost 6 bases, leaving 5 bases of the junction unmatched. This CDR3 is 14 amino acids long. The full variable domain, with the rest looked up from reference TRBV9 and TRBJ2-7, is DSGVTQTPKHLITATGQRVTLRCSPRSGDLSVYWYQQSLDQGLQFLIQYYNGEERAKGNILERFSAQQFPDLHSELNLSSLELGDSALYFCASTPGQGTYEQYFGPGTRLTVT.

At least ten counts were recorded for this clonotype. V gene TRBV7-8 combines with J gene TRBJ2-3; D is possibly TRBD2 (6 bases). The CDR3 sequence is 15 residues long. Germline CDR1 is SGHVS and CDR2 is FQNEAQ. The germline V and J ends were trimmed by 7 bases and 0 bases, with 14 bases remaining between them. CDR3 sequence (DNA): TGTGCCAGCATCCCCGAGCGGGTTAGCACAGATACGCAGTATTTT. This translates into CASIPERVSTDTQYF.

This clonotype was picked up one time. The CDR3 sequence: CASSEVRGLNTEAFF. CDR3 nucleotides: TGTGCCAGCAGTGAAGTCCGGGGGTTGAACACTGAAGCTTTCTTT. The rearrangement joins TRBV6-1 to TRBJ1-1; D possibly corresponds to TRBD1 (5 bases). Trimming took off 1 base at V and 0 bases at J, with 9 bases between the two ends. From germline, CDR1 is MNHNS and CDR2 SASEGT. This CDR3 has 15 amino acids.

This clonotype came up a few times. The chain joins TRBV5-5 to TRBJ2-5; D remains unclear. Germline CDR1 is SGHKS and CDR2 is YYEKEE (reference sequence). V dropped 6 bases and J dropped 2 bases, with 8 bases sitting between them. The length of the CDR3 is 12 residues. The CDR3 DNA reads as TGTGCCAGCAAGGTGCGGCAAGAGACCCAGTACTTC. It specifies CASKVRQETQYF.

There are many counts of this clonotype. For the CDR3, the DNA is TGTGCCAGCAGTAAACCCCCGCGAGGACCCTATACGCAGTATTTT. It specifies CASSKPPRGPYTQYF. The chain employs TRBV28 and TRBJ2-3; no clear D. Germline assignment: CDR1 MDHEN and CDR2 SYDVKM. The ends were cut back, 5 bases at V and 7 bases at J, with 19 bases in the middle. This CDR3 region has 15 residues.

At least ten counts were recorded for this clonotype. The rearrangement joins TRBV6-7 to TRBJ2-7, with TRBD1 matching 7 bases. TRBV6-7 is assigned to the ORF class and has an uncertain function. J gave up 6 bases and V 6 bases, and 20 bases lay outside the gene matches. CDR3 length equals 17 residues. For the CDR3, the DNA is TGTGCCAGCAGGCTCATTTCGAAACAGGGGTCGAATTGCGAGCAGTACTTC. This gives the protein CASRLISKQGSNCEQYF.

DNA for the CDR3: TGCGCCAGCAGCCATGGAACTCGACTAGCGGGATTCTACGAGCAGTACTTC. Translating gives CASSHGTRLAGFYEQYF. The chain carries TRBV4-1 and TRBJ2-7, with 11 bases fitting TRBD2. V gave up 3 bases and J gave up 3 bases; unmatched junction bases: 10. This CDR3 comprises 17 residues. Germline V CDR1 and CDR2: MGHRA, YSYEKL.